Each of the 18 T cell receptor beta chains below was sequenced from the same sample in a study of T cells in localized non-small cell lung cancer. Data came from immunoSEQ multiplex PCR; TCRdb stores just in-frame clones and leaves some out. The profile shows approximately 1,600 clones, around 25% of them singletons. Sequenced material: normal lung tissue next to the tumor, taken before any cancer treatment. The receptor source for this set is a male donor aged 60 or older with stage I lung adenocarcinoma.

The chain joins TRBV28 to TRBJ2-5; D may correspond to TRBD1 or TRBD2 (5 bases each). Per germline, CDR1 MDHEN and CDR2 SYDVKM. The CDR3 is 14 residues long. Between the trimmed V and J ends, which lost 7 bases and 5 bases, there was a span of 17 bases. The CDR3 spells CASKHWGWVETQYF. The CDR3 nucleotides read TGTGCCAGCAAACACTGGGGGTGGGTTGAGACCCAGTACTTC. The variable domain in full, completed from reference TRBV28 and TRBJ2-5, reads DVKVTQSSRYLVKRTGEKVFLECVQDMDHENMFWYRQDPGLGLRLIYFSYDVKMKEKGDIPEGYSVSREKKERFSLILESASTNQTSMYLCASKHWGWVETQYFGPGTRLLVL.

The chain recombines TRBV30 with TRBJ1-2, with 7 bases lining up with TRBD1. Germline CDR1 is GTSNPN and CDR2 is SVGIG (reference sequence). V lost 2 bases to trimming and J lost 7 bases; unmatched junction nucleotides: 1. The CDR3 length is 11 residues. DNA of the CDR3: TGTGCCTGGAGTTCAGGGGGTGGCTACACCTTC. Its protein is CAWSSGGGYTF.

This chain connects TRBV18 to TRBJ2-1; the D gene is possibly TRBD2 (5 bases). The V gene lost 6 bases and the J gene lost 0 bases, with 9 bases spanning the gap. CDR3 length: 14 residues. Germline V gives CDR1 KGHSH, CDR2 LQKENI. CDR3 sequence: CASSWELSYNEQFF. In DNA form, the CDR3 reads TGTGCCAGCTCGTGGGAGCTCTCCTACAATGAGCAGTTCTTC.

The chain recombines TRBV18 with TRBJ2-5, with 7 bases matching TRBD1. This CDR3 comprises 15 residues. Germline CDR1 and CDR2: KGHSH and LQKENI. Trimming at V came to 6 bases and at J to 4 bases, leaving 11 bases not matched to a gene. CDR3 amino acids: CASSHQADRAETQYF. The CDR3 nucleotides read TGTGCCAGCTCCCACCAAGCCGACAGGGCAGAGACCCAGTACTTC.

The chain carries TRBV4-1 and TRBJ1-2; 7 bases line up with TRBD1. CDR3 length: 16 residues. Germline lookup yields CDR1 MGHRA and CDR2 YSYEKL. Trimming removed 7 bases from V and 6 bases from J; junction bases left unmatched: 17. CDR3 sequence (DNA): TGCGCCAGCACCCCCCGGGACAGCGAATGGAGGAATGGCTACACCTTC. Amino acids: CASTPRDSEWRNGYTF.

CDR3 residues: CASSFVDRGSNEQFF. The CDR3, as DNA: TGTGCCAGCAGCTTTGTGGACAGGGGATCGAATGAGCAGTTCTTC. The J gene is TRBJ2-1, the V gene TRBV11-3, with 9 positions matching TRBD1. CDR3 length: 15 residues. Looked up from germline, CDR1 is SGHNT and CDR2 is YENEEA. Germline trimming cut 3 bases from V and 7 bases from J; bases unmatched to any gene: 7.

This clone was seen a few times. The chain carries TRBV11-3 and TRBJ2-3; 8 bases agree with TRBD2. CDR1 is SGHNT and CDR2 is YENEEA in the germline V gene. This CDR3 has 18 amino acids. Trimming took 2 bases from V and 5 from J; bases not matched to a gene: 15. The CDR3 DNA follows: TGTGCCAGCAGCTTACGAGCGGGGGTTGTTACCATCGGAGATACGCAGTATTTT. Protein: CASSLRAGVVTIGDTQYF.

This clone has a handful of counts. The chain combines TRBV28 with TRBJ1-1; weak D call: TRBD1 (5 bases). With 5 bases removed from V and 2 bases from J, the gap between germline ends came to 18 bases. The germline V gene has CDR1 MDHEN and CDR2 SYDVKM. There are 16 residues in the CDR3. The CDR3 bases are TGTGCCAGCAGTCTTACTGGGGGACTGAGAAACACTGAAGCTTTCTTT. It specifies CASSLTGGLRNTEAFF.

CDR3 sequence reads: CASSQGSGGAGANVLTF. CDR3 bases: TGCGCCAGCAGCCAAGGCTCGGGGGGAGCTGGGGCCAACGTCCTGACTTTC. The J gene is TRBJ2-6, the V gene TRBV4-1; TRBD2 aligns across 7 bases. The CDR3 runs 17 residues. The ends lost 1 base at V and 2 bases at J; junction bases unmatched: 5. CDR1 and CDR2 from the germline V gene are MGHRA and YSYEKL.

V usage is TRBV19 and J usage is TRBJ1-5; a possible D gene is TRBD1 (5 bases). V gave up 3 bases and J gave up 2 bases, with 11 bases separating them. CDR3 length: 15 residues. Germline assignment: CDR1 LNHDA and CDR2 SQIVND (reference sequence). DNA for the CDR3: TGTGCCAGTAGTATTGGGGGAACGGGCAATCAGCCCCAGCATTTT. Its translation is CASSIGGTGNQPQHF.

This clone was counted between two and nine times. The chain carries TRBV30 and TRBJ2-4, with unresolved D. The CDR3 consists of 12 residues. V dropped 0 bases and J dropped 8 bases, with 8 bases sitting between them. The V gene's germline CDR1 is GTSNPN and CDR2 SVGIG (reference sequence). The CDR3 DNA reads TGTGCCTGGAGTGTGAGGCCGGACATTCAGTACTTC. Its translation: CAWSVRPDIQYF.

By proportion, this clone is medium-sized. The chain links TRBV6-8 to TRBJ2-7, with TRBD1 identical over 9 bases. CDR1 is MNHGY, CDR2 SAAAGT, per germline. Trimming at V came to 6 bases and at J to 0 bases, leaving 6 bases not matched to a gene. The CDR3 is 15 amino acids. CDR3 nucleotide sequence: TGTGCCAGCAGCACACGGGACAGGGCCTCCTACGAGCAGTACTTC. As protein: CASSTRDRASYEQYF.

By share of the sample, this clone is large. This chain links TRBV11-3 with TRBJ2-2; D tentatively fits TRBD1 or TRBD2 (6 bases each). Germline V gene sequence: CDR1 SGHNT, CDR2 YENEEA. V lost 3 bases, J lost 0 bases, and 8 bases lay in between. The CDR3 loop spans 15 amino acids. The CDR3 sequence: CASSLGGTNTGELFF. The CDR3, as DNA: TGTGCCAGCAGCTTGGGGGGCACGAACACCGGGGAGCTGTTTTTT.

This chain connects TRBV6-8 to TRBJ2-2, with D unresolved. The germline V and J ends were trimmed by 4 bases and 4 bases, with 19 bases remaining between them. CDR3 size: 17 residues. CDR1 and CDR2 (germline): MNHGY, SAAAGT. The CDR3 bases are TGTGCCAGCAGTTTCTACCCCCGGACGGCGGCCACCGGGGAGCTGTTTTTT. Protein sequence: CASSFYPRTAATGELFF.

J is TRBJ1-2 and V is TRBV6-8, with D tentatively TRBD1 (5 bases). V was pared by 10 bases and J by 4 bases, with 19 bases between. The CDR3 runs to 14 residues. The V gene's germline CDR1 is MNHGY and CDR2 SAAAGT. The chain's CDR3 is CATRRQEGTYGYTF. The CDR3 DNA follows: TGTGCCACCCGGAGGCAGGAGGGGACCTATGGCTACACCTTC.

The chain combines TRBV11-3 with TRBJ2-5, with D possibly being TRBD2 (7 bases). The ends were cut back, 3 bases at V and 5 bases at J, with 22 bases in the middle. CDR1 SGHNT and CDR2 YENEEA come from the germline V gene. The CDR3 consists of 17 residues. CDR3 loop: CASSLSTGGLIGETQYF. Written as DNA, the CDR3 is TGTGCCAGCAGCTTGTCAACGGGGGGCTTAATAGGGGAGACCCAGTACTTC.

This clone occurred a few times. The CDR3 nucleotides are TGTGCCAGCAGTGTCGGGACTCGGGGGGAAAAACTGTTTTTT. Translating gives CASSVGTRGEKLFF. The rearrangement links TRBV9 to TRBJ1-4, with a possible D match to TRBD1 (5 bases). This CDR3 is 14 amino acids long. The V end lost 5 bases, the J end lost 8 bases, and 16 bases lay between the germline ends. The germline V gene encodes CDR1 SGDLS and CDR2 YYNGEE.

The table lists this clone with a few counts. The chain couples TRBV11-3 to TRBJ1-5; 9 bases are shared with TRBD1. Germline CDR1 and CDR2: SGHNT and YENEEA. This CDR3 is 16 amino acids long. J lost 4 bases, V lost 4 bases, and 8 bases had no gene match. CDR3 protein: CASSSGTGNYNQPQHF. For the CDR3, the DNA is TGTGCCAGCAGCTCCGGGACAGGGAATTATAATCAGCCCCAGCATTTT.